The rows below give T cell receptor beta chains drawn from one sample of a study of cytomegalovirus exposure and HLA in healthy donors. The protocol was immunoSEQ multiplex PCR, while the TCRdb copy is restricted to in-frame clones and leaves out a portion. The sample lists over 200,000 clones, 70% to 85% occurring once. Sequenced sample: PBMCs. Every receptor here comes from a woman aged 55-70 years in good health and CMV-seropositive. Each CDR3 is given with its conserved first and last residue. A D gene is named only where the DNA matches it firmly. Size tells how often a clone was seen (once, few, many) or the class of an expanded clone, and some rows leave it out.

clone size: few; J gene: TRBJ2-3; CDR3 length: 17; D gene: TRBD1; V gene: TRBV9; CDR3 DNA: TGTGCCAGCAGCGTGTGGGGACAGGGGGTCGATGCAGATACGCAGTATTTT; CDR3 protein: CASSVWGQGVDADTQYF
clone size: -; J gene: TRBJ1-2; CDR3 length: 14; D gene: TRBD1; V gene: TRBV29-1; CDR3 DNA: TGCAGCGTTGAAGGGGGACAGGGAAACTATGGCTACACCTTC; CDR3 protein: CSVEGGQGNYGYTF
clone size: -; J gene: TRBJ1-1; CDR3 length: 14; D gene: TRBD1; V gene: TRBV7-9; CDR3 DNA: TGTGCCAGCAGCCTGGACAGGGACGGCACTGAAGCTTTCTTT; CDR3 protein: CASSLDRDGTEAFF
clone size: -; J gene: TRBJ1-2; CDR3 length: 15; D gene: -; V gene: TRBV4-3; CDR3 DNA: TGCGCCAGCAGCCCCCAAAATGGCGGAAGCTATGGCTACACCTTC; CDR3 protein: CASSPQNGGSYGYTF
clone size: -; J gene: TRBJ2-7; CDR3 length: 14; D gene: -; V gene: TRBV5-5; CDR3 DNA: TGTGCCAGCAGCTTCGGGGGACCCTCTTACGAGCAGTACTTC; CDR3 protein: CASSFGGPSYEQYF
clone size: -; J gene: TRBJ1-1; CDR3 length: 15; D gene: TRBD1; V gene: TRBV7-8; CDR3 DNA: TGTGCCAGCAGCTTATTGGCAGGGGGCATCACTGAAGCTTTCTTT; CDR3 protein: CASSLLAGGITEAFF
clone size: -; J gene: TRBJ1-2; CDR3 length: 13; D gene: TRBD1; V gene: TRBV27; CDR3 DNA: TGTGCCAGCAGGAAACAGGGGCACTATGGCTACACCTTC; CDR3 protein: CASRKQGHYGYTF
clone size: -; J gene: TRBJ2-7; CDR3 length: 16; D gene: TRBD2; V gene: TRBV5-5; CDR3 DNA: TGTGCCAGCAGCTTTAGCGGGGGGGCCAAGCGCTACGAGCAGTACTTC; CDR3 protein: CASSFSGGAKRYEQYF
clone size: few; J gene: TRBJ1-2; CDR3 length: 13; D gene: -; V gene: TRBV7-3; CDR3 DNA: TGTGCCAGCAGCATCGCCAGGGGCGATGGCTACACCTTC; CDR3 protein: CASSIARGDGYTF
clone size: -; J gene: TRBJ2-1; CDR3 length: 17; D gene: -; V gene: TRBV15; CDR3 DNA: TGTGCCACCAGCTCCCCCGTAGGACTGGGGAGGAGCAATGAGCAGTTCTTC; CDR3 protein: CATSSPVGLGRSNEQFF
clone size: few; J gene: TRBJ1-5; CDR3 length: 13; D gene: -; V gene: TRBV27; CDR3 DNA: TGTGCCAGCAGTTTTTTTCCTGATCAGCCCCAGCATTTT; CDR3 protein: CASSFFPDQPQHF
clone size: -; J gene: TRBJ1-2; CDR3 length: 16; D gene: -; V gene: TRBV28; CDR3 DNA: TGTGCCAGCAGTACCCGGGTCGTCAGAGTTAACTATGGCTACACCTTC; CDR3 protein: CASSTRVVRVNYGYTF
clone size: -; J gene: TRBJ2-1; CDR3 length: 15; D gene: -; V gene: TRBV5-4; CDR3 DNA: TGTGCCAGCAGCCCGGGTGCGCCAAACCTAAATGAGCAGTTCTTC; CDR3 protein: CASSPGAPNLNEQFF
clone size: -; J gene: TRBJ1-1; CDR3 length: 15; D gene: -; V gene: TRBV5-4; CDR3 DNA: TGTGCCAGCAGCTTGGCCAACCAGGGGTGGCCTGAAGCTTTCTTT; CDR3 protein: CASSLANQGWPEAFF
clone size: -; J gene: TRBJ1-5; CDR3 length: 15; D gene: TRBD1; V gene: TRBV2; CDR3 DNA: TGTGCCAGCAGTAAGGGGGCAGTTGGGGATCAGCCCCAGCATTTT; CDR3 protein: CASSKGAVGDQPQHF
clone size: -; J gene: TRBJ1-6; CDR3 length: 16; D gene: TRBD1; V gene: TRBV2; CDR3 DNA: TGTGCCAGCAGTGTGGGCAGGGGGCGGTCTAATTCACCCCTCCACTTT; CDR3 protein: CASSVGRGRSNSPLHF
clone size: -; J gene: TRBJ2-2; CDR3 length: 15; D gene: -; V gene: TRBV25-1; CDR3 DNA: TGTGCCAGCAGATTCGACAGGGCGGGGACCGGGGAGCTGTTTTTT; CDR3 protein: CASRFDRAGTGELFF
clone size: -; J gene: TRBJ1-3; CDR3 length: 14; D gene: -; V gene: TRBV28; CDR3 DNA: TGTGCCAGCAGTATCGGGACTGTTGGAAACACCATATATTTT; CDR3 protein: CASSIGTVGNTIYF
clone size: -; J gene: TRBJ2-7; CDR3 length: 13; D gene: -; V gene: TRBV30; CDR3 DNA: TGTGCCTGGAGTGATGGACAGAGCTACGAGCAGTACTTC; CDR3 protein: CAWSDGQSYEQYF
clone size: -; J gene: TRBJ2-7; CDR3 length: 16; D gene: -; V gene: TRBV21-1; CDR3 DNA: TGTGCCAGCAGCAGTGGTCCGGGACTTCGGCCCGGGGAGCAGTACTTC; CDR3 protein: CASSSGPGLRPGEQYF
clone size: -; J gene: TRBJ2-4; CDR3 length: 16; D gene: -; V gene: TRBV11-2; CDR3 DNA: TGTGCCAGCAGCTCCCGGACTTTTATGGGCAAAAACATTCAGTACTTC; CDR3 protein: CASSSRTFMGKNIQYF
clone size: -; J gene: TRBJ2-3; CDR3 length: 15; D gene: -; V gene: TRBV4-3; CDR3 DNA: TGCGCCAGCAGCCAAGATCGGGGGACCTCGGTTCCGCAGTATTTT; CDR3 protein: CASSQDRGTSVPQYF
clone size: -; J gene: TRBJ2-7; CDR3 length: 15; D gene: TRBD1; V gene: TRBV27; CDR3 DNA: TGTGCCAGCAGTTATGGGGACAGGGGGCTGATCGAGCAGTACTTC; CDR3 protein: CASSYGDRGLIEQYF
clone size: -; J gene: TRBJ2-7; CDR3 length: 16; D gene: TRBD1; V gene: TRBV27; CDR3 DNA: TGTGCCAGCAGAGTCATGGTTGGACAGGGGCCATACGAGCAGTACTTC; CDR3 protein: CASRVMVGQGPYEQYF
clone size: once; J gene: TRBJ2-3; CDR3 length: 14; D gene: -; V gene: TRBV5-1; CDR3 DNA: TGCGCCAGCAGCTCCCTCGTAGGCACAGATACGCAGTATTTT; CDR3 protein: CASSSLVGTDTQYF
clone size: -; J gene: TRBJ2-5; CDR3 length: 17; D gene: TRBD1; V gene: TRBV7-9; CDR3 DNA: TGTGCCAGCAGCCCCCTCCCGGGACAGGGGGCGGGTGAGACCCAGTACTTC; CDR3 protein: CASSPLPGQGAGETQYF
clone size: -; J gene: TRBJ1-4; CDR3 length: 15; D gene: TRBD1; V gene: TRBV7-9; CDR3 DNA: TGTGCCAGCAGCTTAGCGCAGGGGGCAATAGGGAAACTGTTTTTT; CDR3 protein: CASSLAQGAIGKLFF
clone size: -; J gene: TRBJ2-1; CDR3 length: 12; D gene: -; V gene: TRBV19; CDR3 DNA: TGTGCCAGTAGTATGGGTGGGGGGGCGCAGTTCTTC; CDR3 protein: CASSMGGGAQFF
clone size: -; J gene: TRBJ1-2; CDR3 length: 14; D gene: -; V gene: TRBV28; CDR3 DNA: TGTGCCACCGACTTAGAGCCGGGAAGTTATGGCTACACCTTC; CDR3 protein: CATDLEPGSYGYTF
clone size: -; J gene: TRBJ1-2; CDR3 length: 15; D gene: -; V gene: TRBV5-1; CDR3 DNA: TGCGCCAGCCTGCCCATACCCGGGACATTATACGGCTACACCTTC; CDR3 protein: CASLPIPGTLYGYTF
clone size: -; J gene: TRBJ2-1; CDR3 length: 16; D gene: TRBD1; V gene: TRBV5-6; CDR3 DNA: TGTGCCAGCAGCTTGTTGGGGACAGGGGTCTACAATGAGCAGTTCTTC; CDR3 protein: CASSLLGTGVYNEQFF
clone size: -; J gene: TRBJ1-6; CDR3 length: 14; D gene: -; V gene: TRBV7-8; CDR3 DNA: TGTGCCAGCAGCTTACAAGACACCTATTCACCCCTCCACTTT; CDR3 protein: CASSLQDTYSPLHF
clone size: -; J gene: TRBJ1-2; CDR3 length: 15; D gene: TRBD1; V gene: TRBV4-1; CDR3 DNA: TGCGCCAGCAGCCAGGGGACAGGAAGATTCTATGGCTACACCTTC; CDR3 protein: CASSQGTGRFYGYTF
clone size: few; J gene: TRBJ2-1; CDR3 length: 14; D gene: -; V gene: TRBV14; CDR3 DNA: TGTGCCAGCAGCCCCCGGGTCAGTGTTCTTGAGCAGTTCTTC; CDR3 protein: CASSPRVSVLEQFF
clone size: -; J gene: TRBJ2-1; CDR3 length: 15; D gene: TRBD2; V gene: TRBV7-8; CDR3 DNA: TGTGCCAGCAGCGCCGGACTAGCGTCCTACAATGAGCAGTTCTTC; CDR3 protein: CASSAGLASYNEQFF
clone size: -; J gene: TRBJ2-7; CDR3 length: 13; D gene: TRBD1; V gene: TRBV29-1; CDR3 DNA: TGCAGCGTTGAAGGACAGGGGGGCTACGAGCAGTACTTC; CDR3 protein: CSVEGQGGYEQYF
clone size: -; J gene: TRBJ2-3; CDR3 length: 11; D gene: -; V gene: TRBV4-3; CDR3 DNA: TGCGCCAGCAGCCAAGGACAGGCGCAGTATTTT; CDR3 protein: CASSQGQAQYF
clone size: -; J gene: TRBJ1-2; CDR3 length: 13; D gene: -; V gene: TRBV7-9; CDR3 DNA: TGTGCCAGCTCGGCAGGGAGGAACTATGGCTACACCTTC; CDR3 protein: CASSAGRNYGYTF
clone size: -; J gene: TRBJ2-1; CDR3 length: 14; D gene: -; V gene: TRBV6-5; CDR3 DNA: TGTGCCAGCATGCAGGACAGCTACGGATATGAGCAGTTCTTC; CDR3 protein: CASMQDSYGYEQFF
clone size: -; J gene: TRBJ2-7; CDR3 length: 15; D gene: TRBD1; V gene: TRBV14; CDR3 DNA: TGTGCCAGCAGCCAGGCCGGGACAGGGAGTGTCGAGCAGTACTTC; CDR3 protein: CASSQAGTGSVEQYF
clone size: -; J gene: TRBJ2-7; CDR3 length: 15; D gene: TRBD2; V gene: TRBV5-1; CDR3 DNA: TGCGCCAGCAGCCCCCTAGCGGGGAGCACTTACGAGCAGTACTTC; CDR3 protein: CASSPLAGSTYEQYF
clone size: -; J gene: TRBJ1-2; CDR3 length: 14; D gene: TRBD1; V gene: TRBV30; CDR3 DNA: TGTGCCTGGAGTCCGACAGGGTATGGCTATGGCTACACCTTC; CDR3 protein: CAWSPTGYGYGYTF
clone size: few; J gene: TRBJ1-1; CDR3 length: 15; D gene: TRBD1; V gene: TRBV19; CDR3 DNA: TGTGCCAGTAGTATTCCGGGACAGGGATACACTGAAGCTTTCTTT; CDR3 protein: CASSIPGQGYTEAFF
clone size: once; J gene: TRBJ2-1; CDR3 length: 15; D gene: TRBD1; V gene: TRBV18; CDR3 DNA: TGTGCCAGCTCACTAGGGACAGGATCGACAATGGGGCAGTTCTTC; CDR3 protein: CASSLGTGSTMGQFF
clone size: -; J gene: TRBJ2-7; CDR3 length: 16; D gene: TRBD2; V gene: TRBV7-2; CDR3 DNA: TGTGCCAGCAGCCCCAGACTAGCGGGGGGTTCGGACGAGCAGTACTTC; CDR3 protein: CASSPRLAGGSDEQYF
clone size: once; J gene: TRBJ2-2; CDR3 length: 16; D gene: -; V gene: TRBV5-1; CDR3 DNA: TGCGCCAGCAGCTTGGGTATCAGCGGTAACACCGGGGAGCTGTTTTTT; CDR3 protein: CASSLGISGNTGELFF
clone size: few; J gene: TRBJ2-1; CDR3 length: 14; D gene: TRBD1; V gene: TRBV29-1; CDR3 DNA: TGCAGCGTGAGCGACAGGGAGACCCACAATGAGCAGTTCTTC; CDR3 protein: CSVSDRETHNEQFF
clone size: -; J gene: TRBJ1-1; CDR3 length: 20; D gene: -; V gene: TRBV30; CDR3 DNA: TGTGCCTGGAGTGTATCCCCCTGGACAGTTCACAACGAAGAGAACACTGAAGCTTTCTTT; CDR3 protein: CAWSVSPWTVHNEENTEAFF
clone size: medium-sized; J gene: TRBJ2-7; CDR3 length: 12; D gene: -; V gene: TRBV11-2; CDR3 DNA: TGTGCCAGCAGTACTGGTGCCTACGAGCAGTACTTC; CDR3 protein: CASSTGAYEQYF
clone size: -; J gene: TRBJ1-1; CDR3 length: 15; D gene: TRBD1; V gene: TRBV6-1; CDR3 DNA: TGTGCCAGCAGCCCTTCCGGGACAGGGGGCTTGGGAGCTTTCTTT; CDR3 protein: CASSPSGTGGLGAFF
clone size: -; J gene: TRBJ2-5; CDR3 length: 16; D gene: TRBD1; V gene: TRBV7-2; CDR3 DNA: TGTGCCAGCAGCTACCTTCGGACAGGAGGTGCAGAGACCCAGTACTTC; CDR3 protein: CASSYLRTGGAETQYF
clone size: -; J gene: TRBJ2-1; CDR3 length: 13; D gene: TRBD2; V gene: TRBV7-9; CDR3 DNA: TGTGCCAGCAGCCCTGGGAGGGCCAATGAGCAGTTCTTC; CDR3 protein: CASSPGRANEQFF
clone size: -; J gene: TRBJ2-7; CDR3 length: 13; D gene: TRBD1; V gene: TRBV27; CDR3 DNA: TGTGCCAGCAATCGACAGGGGGCTATTGAGCAGTACTTC; CDR3 protein: CASNRQGAIEQYF